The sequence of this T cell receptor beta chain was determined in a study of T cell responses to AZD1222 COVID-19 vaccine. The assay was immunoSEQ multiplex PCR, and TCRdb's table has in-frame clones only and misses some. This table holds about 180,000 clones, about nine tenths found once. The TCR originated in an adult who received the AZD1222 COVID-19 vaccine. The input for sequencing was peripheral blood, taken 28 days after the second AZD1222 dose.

In DNA, the CDR3 is TGTGCCTGGAGCCCCGTGACTGATAATCAGCCCCAGCATTTT. This encodes CAWSPVTDNQPQHF. The V and J genes are TRBV30 and TRBJ1-5; D is unclear. With 3 bases removed from V and 4 bases from J, the gap between germline ends came to 13 bases. Germline CDR1 reads GTSNPN; CDR2 reads SVGIG (reference sequence). The CDR3 sequence is 14 residues long.